The 7 T cell receptor beta chains reported below all come from one sample, sequenced in a study of Ad26.COV2.S vaccination and SARS-CoV-2 variants. The assay was immunoSEQ multiplex PCR, and TCRdb's table has in-frame clones only and misses some. Here the sample spans under 550,000 clones, around nine tenths being singletons. The sample's treatment: 15 to 20 received Ad26.COV2.S at low or high dose, single or two shots; several received placebo; per-sample allocation not given. Material that was analyzed had been drawn on day 63 after the first vaccine or placebo injection. The sample here was peripheral blood, taken in a trial of Ad26.COV2.S vaccine versus placebo. Receptors were obtained from a person aged 18 to 65 who received the Ad26.COV2.S COVID-19 vaccine or a placebo.

The chain recombines TRBV7-3 with TRBJ2-1; 9 positions agree with TRBD2. The CDR3 extends over 16 amino acids. The germline V gene has CDR1 SGHTA and CDR2 FQGTGA. V was clipped by 5 bases and J by 9 bases; unmatched bases: 14. CDR3 amino acids: CASSKVGLAPVGEQFF. CDR3 nucleotides: TGTGCCAGCAGCAAAGTCGGACTAGCGCCAGTGGGTGAGCAGTTCTTC.

This clone was observed a single time. The chain uses TRBV7-2 and TRBJ1-1; tentatively, D is TRBD1 (5 bases). This CDR3 has 13 residues. The germline gives CDR1 SGHTA, CDR2 FQGNSA. V lost 3 bases, J lost 8 bases, and 13 bases lay in between. CDR3 bases: TGTGCCAGCAGCTTCCACTCCGAGGGGGAAGCTTTCTTT. Amino acids: CASSFHSEGEAFF.

The chain carries TRBV9 and TRBJ2-3; 12 bases are shared with TRBD2. The CDR3 spans 16 residues. Germline V gene lookup returns CDR1 SGDLS and CDR2 YYNGEE. V shed 0 bases and J 6 bases; nucleotides not matched to a gene: 5. The CDR3 loop reads CASSVGLAGERDTQYF. CDR3 in DNA: TGTGCCAGCAGCGTAGGACTAGCGGGAGAGAGGGATACGCAGTATTTT.

V gene TRBV7-3 combines with J gene TRBJ2-5; D is unclear. V gave up 5 bases and J gave up 0 bases, with 10 bases separating them. The CDR3 extends over 14 amino acids. Germline CDR1 reads SGHTA; CDR2 reads FQGTGA. This CDR3 reads CASSQNGHQETQYF. DNA for the CDR3: TGTGCCAGCAGCCAGAATGGACACCAAGAGACCCAGTACTTC.

The chain recombines TRBV6-1 with TRBJ2-1; D ambiguous. Per the germline V gene, CDR1 is MNHNS and CDR2 is SASEGT. The CDR3 runs to 15 residues. Trimming removed 2 bases from V and 8 bases from J, with 16 bases in between. For the CDR3, the DNA is TGTGCCAGCAGTGAAATTGTCTCGCATGGCGATGAGCAGTTCTTC. This encodes CASSEIVSHGDEQFF.

The chain is built from TRBV6-6 and TRBJ1-2; D is ambiguous. The CDR3 is 11 residues long. V dropped 7 bases and J dropped 2 bases, with 5 bases sitting between them. Per the germline V gene, CDR1 is MNHNY and CDR2 is SVGAGI (reference sequence). The CDR3 sequence is CASTKNYGYTF. The DNA of the CDR3 is TGTGCCAGCACCAAGAACTATGGCTACACCTTC.

Of note for this clone: The sample carries other DNA sequences with the same CDR3. The CDR3 DNA reads TGTGCCAGCAGTTACAGTTATCAGCCCCAGCATTTT. It is translated as CASSYSYQPQHF. This chain uses TRBV6-2 or TRBV6-3 with TRBJ1-5; D gene unclear. The CDR3 consists of 12 residues. V was pared by 2 bases and J by 5 bases, with 4 bases between. Germline V gives CDR1 MNHEY, CDR2 SVGEGT.